The clone carrying this TCR beta chain was seen just once. V lost 2 bases, J lost 2 bases, and 4 bases stayed unmatched. The CDR3 extends over 15 amino acids. CDR1 is SGHRS and CDR2 is YFSETQ in the germline V gene. The data originate from a study of blood T cell repertoires in COVID-19. Per the original data handling: Reference gene primer amplification yielded estimated nucleated cell counts. The data were produced by immunoSEQ multiplex PCR, yet TCRdb's version contains in-frame clones alone and is incomplete. Clone size and V and J calls were adopted from that table, with D and trimming inferred from the DNA. This sample has approximately 250,000 clones; 80% to 95% occur once, and the top ten carry approximately 3%. Participant age was roughly 18 to 90 years, and participants resided in 24 US areas. Participants' reported clinical history set cohort assignment.

The V call is TRBV5-1, the J call TRBJ2-1; TRBD1 aligns across 7 bases. Material: PBMCs or T cells enriched from blood (not recorded which). This sequence originates from a man between 40 and 49 years old who had been exposed to COVID-19. CDR3 sequence: CASSLTGDTYNEQFF. CDR3 bases: TGCGCCAGCAGCTTAACAGGGGACACCTACAATGAGCAGTTCTTC.